This T cell receptor beta chain was captured by sequencing in a study of shared clonotypes between healthy human individuals. Study results and caveats: The study sampled only blood, and tissue repertoires likely differ. Sharing across four donors was highest in naive CD4 (roughly 5%) and lowest in memory CD8 (approximately 0.4%).

A remark on this clone: What it recognizes is unknown.

Every subset had its genomic DNA shared out evenly among several immunoSEQ plates. Measured with immunoSEQ multiplex PCR; TCRdb has only the in-frame clones, and not every one. This table has some 1.5 million clones, roughly 96% appearing once. V was cut by 6 bases and J by 3 bases, with 17 bases left in between. Germline V gene sequence: CDR1 MDHEN, CDR2 SYDVKM. CDR3 length: 15 residues. The clonotype originates from a man younger than 40 in good health. The sequenced sample was naive CD4+ T cells sorted from blood. Specified subset: CD45RA+ positively selected. The chain is built from TRBV28 and TRBJ2-5; D might be TRBD1 or TRBD2, each matching 6 bases. CDR3 loop: CASSKPGGQEETQYF. CDR3 DNA sequence: TGTGCCAGCAGCAAACCTGGGGGGCAAGAAGAGACCCAGTACTTC.